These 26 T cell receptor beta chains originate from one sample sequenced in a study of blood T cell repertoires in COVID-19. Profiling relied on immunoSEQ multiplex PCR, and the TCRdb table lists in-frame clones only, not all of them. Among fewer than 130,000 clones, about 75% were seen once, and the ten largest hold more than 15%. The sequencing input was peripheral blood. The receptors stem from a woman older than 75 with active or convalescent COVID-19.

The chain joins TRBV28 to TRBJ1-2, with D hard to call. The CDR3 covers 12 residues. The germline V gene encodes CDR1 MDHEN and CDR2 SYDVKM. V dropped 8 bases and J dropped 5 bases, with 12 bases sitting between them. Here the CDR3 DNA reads TGTGCCAGCGAGCAGGTTGATTATGGCTACACCTTC. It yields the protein CASEQVDYGYTF.

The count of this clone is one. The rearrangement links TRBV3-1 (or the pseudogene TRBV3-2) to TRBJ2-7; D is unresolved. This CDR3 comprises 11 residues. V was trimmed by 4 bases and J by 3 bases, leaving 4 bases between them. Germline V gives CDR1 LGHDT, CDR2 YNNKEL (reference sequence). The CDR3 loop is CASSLLYEQYF. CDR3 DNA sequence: TGTGCCAGCAGCCTCCTCTACGAGCAGTACTTC.

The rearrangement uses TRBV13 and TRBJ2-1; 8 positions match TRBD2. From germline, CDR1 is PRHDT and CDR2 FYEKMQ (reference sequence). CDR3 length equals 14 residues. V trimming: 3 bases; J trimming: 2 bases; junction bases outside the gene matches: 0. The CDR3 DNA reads TGTGCCAGCAGCTTTAGCGGGGCCTACAATGAGCAGTTCTTC. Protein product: CASSFSGAYNEQFF.

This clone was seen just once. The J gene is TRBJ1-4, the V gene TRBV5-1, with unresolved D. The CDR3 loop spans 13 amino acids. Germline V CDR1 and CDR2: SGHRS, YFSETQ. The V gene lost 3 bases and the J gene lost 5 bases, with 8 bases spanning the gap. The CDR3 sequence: CASSSVRNEKLFF. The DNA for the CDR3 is TGCGCCAGCAGCTCGGTACGGAATGAAAAACTGTTTTTT.

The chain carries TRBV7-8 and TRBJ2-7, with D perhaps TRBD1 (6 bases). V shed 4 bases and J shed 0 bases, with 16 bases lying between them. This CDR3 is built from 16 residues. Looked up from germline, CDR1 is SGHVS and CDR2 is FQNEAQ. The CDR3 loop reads CASSSQQGPGSYEQYF. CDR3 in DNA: TGTGCCAGCAGCTCCCAACAGGGACCCGGCTCCTACGAGCAGTACTTC.

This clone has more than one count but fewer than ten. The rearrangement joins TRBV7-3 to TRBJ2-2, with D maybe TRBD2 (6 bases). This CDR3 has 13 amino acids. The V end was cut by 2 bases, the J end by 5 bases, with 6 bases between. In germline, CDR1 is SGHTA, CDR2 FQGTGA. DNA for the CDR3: TGTGCCAGCAGCTTACGGGGGACCGGGGAGCTGTTTTTT. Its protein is CASSLRGTGELFF.

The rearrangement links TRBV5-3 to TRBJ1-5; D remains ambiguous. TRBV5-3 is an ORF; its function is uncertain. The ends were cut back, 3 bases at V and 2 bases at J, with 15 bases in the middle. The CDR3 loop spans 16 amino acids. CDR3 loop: CARSYPEGLGNQPQHF. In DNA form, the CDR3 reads TGTGCCAGAAGCTACCCGGAGGGCTTGGGCAATCAGCCCCAGCATTTT.

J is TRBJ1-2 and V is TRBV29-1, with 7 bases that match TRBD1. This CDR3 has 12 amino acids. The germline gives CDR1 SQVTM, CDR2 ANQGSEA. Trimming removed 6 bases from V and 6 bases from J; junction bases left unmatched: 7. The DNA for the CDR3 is TGCAGCGTCGCTGACAGGGTCGATGGCTACACCTTC. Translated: CSVADRVDGYTF.

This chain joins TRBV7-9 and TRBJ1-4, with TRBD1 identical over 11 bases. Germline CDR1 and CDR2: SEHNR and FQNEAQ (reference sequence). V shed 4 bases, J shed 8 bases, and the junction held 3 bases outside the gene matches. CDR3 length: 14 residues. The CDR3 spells CASSSGTGGEKLFF. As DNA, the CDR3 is TGTGCCAGCAGCTCGGGGACAGGGGGGGAAAAACTGTTTTTT.

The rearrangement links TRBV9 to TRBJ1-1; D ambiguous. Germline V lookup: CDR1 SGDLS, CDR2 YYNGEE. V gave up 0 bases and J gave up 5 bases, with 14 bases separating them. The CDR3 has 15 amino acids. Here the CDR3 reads CASSVGGRGGTEAFF. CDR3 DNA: TGTGCCAGCAGCGTAGGCGGCCGGGGAGGGACTGAAGCTTTCTTT.

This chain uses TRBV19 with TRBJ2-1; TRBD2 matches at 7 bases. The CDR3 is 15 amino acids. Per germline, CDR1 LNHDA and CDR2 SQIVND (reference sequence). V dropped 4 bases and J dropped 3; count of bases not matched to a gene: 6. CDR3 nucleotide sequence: TGTGCCAGTAGTAGGGATAGCGGGCTCTACAATGAGCAGTTCTTC. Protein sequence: CASSRDSGLYNEQFF. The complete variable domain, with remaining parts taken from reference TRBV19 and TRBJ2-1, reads DGGITQSPKYLFRKEGQNVTLSCEQNLNHDAMYWYRQDPGQGLRLIYYSQIVNDFQKGDIAEGYSVSREKKESFPLTVTSAQKNPTAFYLCASSRDSGLYNEQFFGPGTRLTVL.

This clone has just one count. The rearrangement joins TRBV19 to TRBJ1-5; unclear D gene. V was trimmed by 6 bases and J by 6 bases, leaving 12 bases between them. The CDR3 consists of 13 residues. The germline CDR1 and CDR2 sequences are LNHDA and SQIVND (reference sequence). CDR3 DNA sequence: TGTGCCAGTAGCGGACTGCACGTTCAGCCCCAGCATTTT. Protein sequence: CASSGLHVQPQHF. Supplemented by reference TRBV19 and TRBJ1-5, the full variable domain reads DGGITQSPKYLFRKEGQNVTLSCEQNLNHDAMYWYRQDPGQGLRLIYYSQIVNDFQKGDIAEGYSVSREKKESFPLTVTSAQKNPTAFYLCASSGLHVQPQHFGDGTRLSIL.

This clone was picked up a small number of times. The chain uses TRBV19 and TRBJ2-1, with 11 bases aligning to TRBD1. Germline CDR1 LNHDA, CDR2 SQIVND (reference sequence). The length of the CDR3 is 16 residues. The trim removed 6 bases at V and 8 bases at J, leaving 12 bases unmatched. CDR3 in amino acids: CASSQLGQGVVDEQFF. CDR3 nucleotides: TGTGCCAGTAGCCAGCTGGGACAGGGGGTAGTCGATGAGCAGTTCTTC.

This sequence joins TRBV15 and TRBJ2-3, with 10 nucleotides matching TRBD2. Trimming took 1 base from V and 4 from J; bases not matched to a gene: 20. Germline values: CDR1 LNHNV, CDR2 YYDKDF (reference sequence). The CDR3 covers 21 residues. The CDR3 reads CATSRVGPSGRGGGWADTQYF. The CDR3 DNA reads TGTGCCACCAGCAGAGTGGGGCCTAGCGGGAGAGGGGGTGGATGGGCAGATACGCAGTATTTT.

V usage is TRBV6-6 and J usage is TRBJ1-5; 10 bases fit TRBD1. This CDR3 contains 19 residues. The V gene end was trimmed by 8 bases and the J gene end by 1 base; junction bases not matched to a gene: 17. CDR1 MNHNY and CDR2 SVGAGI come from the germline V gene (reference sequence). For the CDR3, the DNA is TGTGCCAGCGGCTACCGGGACAGGGGCTTTTCAGGGAGCAATCAGCCCCAGCATTTT. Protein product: CASGYRDRGFSGSNQPQHF.

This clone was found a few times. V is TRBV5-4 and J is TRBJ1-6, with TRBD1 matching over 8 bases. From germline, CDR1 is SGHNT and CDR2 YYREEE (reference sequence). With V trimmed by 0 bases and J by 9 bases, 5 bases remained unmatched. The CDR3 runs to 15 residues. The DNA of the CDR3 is TGTGCCAGCAGCTTGGGACAGGGGCTGTCTTCACCCCTCCACTTT. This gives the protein CASSLGQGLSSPLHF.

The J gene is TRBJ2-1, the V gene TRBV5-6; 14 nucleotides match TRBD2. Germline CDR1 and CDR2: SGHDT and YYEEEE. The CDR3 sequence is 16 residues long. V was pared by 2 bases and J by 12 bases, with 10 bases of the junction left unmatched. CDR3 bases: TGTGCCAGCAGCTTTTCCGGGACTAGCGGGAGTTTCCGGCAGTTCTTC. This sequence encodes CASSFSGTSGSFRQFF.

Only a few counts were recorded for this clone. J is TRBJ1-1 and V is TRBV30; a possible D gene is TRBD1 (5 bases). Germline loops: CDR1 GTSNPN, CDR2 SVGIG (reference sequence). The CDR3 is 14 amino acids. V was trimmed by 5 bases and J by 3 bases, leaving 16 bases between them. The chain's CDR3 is CAWSAGRGDTEAFF. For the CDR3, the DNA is TGTGCCTGGTCTGCGGGAAGGGGTGACACTGAAGCTTTCTTT. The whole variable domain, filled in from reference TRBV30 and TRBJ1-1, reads SQTIHQWPATLVQPVGSPLSLECTVEGTSNPNLYWYRQAAGRGLQLLFYSVGIGQISSEVPQNLSASRPQDRQFILSSKKLLLSDSGFYLCAWSAGRGDTEAFFGQGTRLTVV.

In nucleotides, the CDR3 is TGTGCCAGCGACAGGGACGGACGAGATACGCAGTATTTT. The encoded protein is CASDRDGRDTQYF. The chain carries TRBV19 and TRBJ2-3; 7 bases are a match to TRBD1. The ends lost 9 bases at V and 5 bases at J; junction bases unmatched: 8. CDR3 size: 13 residues. Germline CDR1 and CDR2: LNHDA and SQIVND (reference sequence).

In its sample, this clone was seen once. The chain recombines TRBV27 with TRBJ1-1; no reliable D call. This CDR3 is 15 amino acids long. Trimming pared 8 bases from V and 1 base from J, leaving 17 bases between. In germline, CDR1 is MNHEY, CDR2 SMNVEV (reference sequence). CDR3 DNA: TGTGCCAGCCAACCTTACGGGATGCAGAACACTGAAGCTTTCTTT. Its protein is CASQPYGMQNTEAFF.

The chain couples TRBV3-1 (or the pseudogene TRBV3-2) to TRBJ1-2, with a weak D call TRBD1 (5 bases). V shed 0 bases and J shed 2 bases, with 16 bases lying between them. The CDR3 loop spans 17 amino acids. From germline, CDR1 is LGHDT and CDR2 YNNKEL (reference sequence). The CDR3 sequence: CASSQEWAGSLNYGYTF. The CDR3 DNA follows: TGTGCCAGCAGCCAAGAGTGGGCAGGGTCACTAAACTATGGCTACACCTTC.

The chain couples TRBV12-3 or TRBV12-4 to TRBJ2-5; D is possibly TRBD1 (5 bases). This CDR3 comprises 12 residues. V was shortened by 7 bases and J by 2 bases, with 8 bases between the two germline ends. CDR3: CASTREQETQYF. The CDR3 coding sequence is TGTGCCAGCACCAGGGAACAAGAGACCCAGTACTTC.

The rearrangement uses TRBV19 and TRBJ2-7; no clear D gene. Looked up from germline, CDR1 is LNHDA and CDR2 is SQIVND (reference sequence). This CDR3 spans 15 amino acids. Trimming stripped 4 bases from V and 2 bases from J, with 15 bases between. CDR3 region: CASSTRTTQTYEQYF. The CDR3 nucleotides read TGTGCCAGTAGTACCCGTACTACCCAGACCTACGAGCAGTACTTC.

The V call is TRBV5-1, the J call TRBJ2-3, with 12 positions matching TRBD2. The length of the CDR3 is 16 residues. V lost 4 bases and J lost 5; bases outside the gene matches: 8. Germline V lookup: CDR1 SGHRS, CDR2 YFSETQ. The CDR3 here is CASSRGTSGSQDTQYF. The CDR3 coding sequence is TGCGCCAGCAGCCGGGGGACTAGCGGGTCGCAAGATACGCAGTATTTT.

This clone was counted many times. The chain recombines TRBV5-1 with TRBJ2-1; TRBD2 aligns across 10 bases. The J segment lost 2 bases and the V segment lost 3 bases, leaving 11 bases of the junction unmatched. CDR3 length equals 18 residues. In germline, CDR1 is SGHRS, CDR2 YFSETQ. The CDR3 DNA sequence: TGCGCCAGCAGCTGGGAACTAGCGGGGCCGGGGGCCTACAATGAGCAGTTCTTC. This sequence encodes CASSWELAGPGAYNEQFF.

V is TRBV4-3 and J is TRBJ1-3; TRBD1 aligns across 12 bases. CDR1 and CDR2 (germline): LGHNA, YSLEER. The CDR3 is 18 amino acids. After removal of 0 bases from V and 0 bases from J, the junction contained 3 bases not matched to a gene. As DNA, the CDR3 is TGCGCCAGCAGCCAAGATGGGACAGGGGGCGACTCTGGAAACACCATATATTTT. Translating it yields CASSQDGTGGDSGNTIYF.